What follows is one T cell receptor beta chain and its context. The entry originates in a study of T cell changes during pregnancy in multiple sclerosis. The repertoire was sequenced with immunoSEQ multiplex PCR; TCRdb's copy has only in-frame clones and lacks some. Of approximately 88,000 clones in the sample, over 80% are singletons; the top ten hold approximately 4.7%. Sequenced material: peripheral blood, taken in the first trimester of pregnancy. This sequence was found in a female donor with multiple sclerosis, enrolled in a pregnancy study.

The CDR3 sequence: CASFSGNTIYF. The CDR3 DNA sequence: TGTGCCTCATTCTCTGGAAACACCATATATTTT. The rearrangement joins TRBV30 to TRBJ1-3, with D uncertain. Trimming shortened V by 7 bases and J by 0 bases, and 4 bases separated the two germline ends. The CDR3 is 11 residues long. Per germline, CDR1 GTSNPN and CDR2 SVGIG (reference sequence).